Only one count was recorded for the clone carrying this TCR beta chain. The data derive from a study of blood T cell repertoires in COVID-19. About the research overall: PBMCs, B-cell-depleted T cells, or T cells provided the cDNA or gDNA that made up the material.

The V gene end was trimmed by 4 bases and the J gene end by 0 bases; junction bases not matched to a gene: 5. Germline lookup yields CDR1 SNHLY and CDR2 FYNNEI. CDR3 length: 15 amino acids. As processed by the authors: Estimation of nucleated cell counts relied on the amplification of reference gene primers. Only in-frame clones appear in the TCRdb table, and some are missing; sequencing was by immunoSEQ multiplex PCR. From that table come the V and J calls and clone size; the DNA was used to work out D and trimming. This table has under 75,000 clones, 70% to 85% appearing once. Input material: peripheral blood. The V call is TRBV2, the J call TRBJ2-5, with TRBD2 matching 7 bases. The source of this sequence is a woman in her 70s with acute or convalescent COVID-19. CDR3 DNA: TGTGCCAGCAGTGCTATGCGGGGGAACCAAGAGACCCAGTACTTC. Its protein product is CASSAMRGNQETQYF. The whole variable domain, remainder taken from reference TRBV2 and TRBJ2-5, is EPEVTQTPSHQVTQMGQEVILRCVPISNHLYFYWYRQILGQKVEFLVSFYNNEISEKSEIFDDQFSVERPDGSNFTLKIRSTKLEDSAMYFCASSAMRGNQETQYFGPGTRLLVL.